This T cell receptor (beta chain) appears in the sequencing data of a study of T cells in Graves' hyperthyroidism and ophthalmopathy. The CDR3 spans 15 residues. The V gene's germline CDR1 is KGHDR and CDR2 SFDVKD. V shed 4 bases, J shed 5 bases, and the junction held 7 bases outside the gene matches. Findings and limits, study-wide: Among clonotypes expanded in thyroid above 0.001, most were also found in blood.

At least ten counts were recorded for this clonotype. Its antigen is not identified. Using RNA transcripts as the source, TCR beta CDR3 regions were amplified. The HTBI primer set was used in a first-round RT-PCR of the TCR CDR3. TCRdb called the multiplex PCR reads again in MiXCR, with one record for every CDR3 protein. The data show about 690,000 distinct CDR3 sequences, roughly 17% seen once. The study enrolled patients aged 18 to 65 with newly diagnosed hyperthyroidism of under 2 months' duration. Reasons for excluding patients were uncontrolled infection, other autoimmune disease, pregnancy or lactation. Fresh peripheral blood, approximately 10 ml, was the source of the PBMCs.

Sequencing used blood. The TCR sequence derives from a man in his fifties with Graves' hyperthyroidism. V is TRBV24-1 and J is TRBJ2-3; 8 nucleotides match TRBD2. CDR3 residues: CATSDSTSAGDTQYF. The CDR3 DNA reads TGTGCCACCAGTGACTCGACTAGCGCCGGAGATACGCAGTATTTT.